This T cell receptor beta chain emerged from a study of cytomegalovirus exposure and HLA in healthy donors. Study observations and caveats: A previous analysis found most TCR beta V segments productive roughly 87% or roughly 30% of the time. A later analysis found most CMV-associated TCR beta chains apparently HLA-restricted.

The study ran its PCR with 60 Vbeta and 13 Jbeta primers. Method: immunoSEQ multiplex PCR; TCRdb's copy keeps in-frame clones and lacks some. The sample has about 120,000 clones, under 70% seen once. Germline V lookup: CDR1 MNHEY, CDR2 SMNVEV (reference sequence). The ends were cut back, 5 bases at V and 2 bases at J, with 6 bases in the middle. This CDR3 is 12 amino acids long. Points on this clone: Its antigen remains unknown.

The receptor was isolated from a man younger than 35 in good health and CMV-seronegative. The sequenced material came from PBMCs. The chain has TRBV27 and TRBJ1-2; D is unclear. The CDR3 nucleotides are TGTGCCAGCAGTCGGAGAAACTATGGCTACACCTTC. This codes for CASSRRNYGYTF.